This T cell receptor (beta chain) was recorded in a study of T cell changes during pregnancy in multiple sclerosis. The ends lost 0 bases at V and 2 bases at J; junction bases unmatched: 7. CDR3 length equals 16 residues. Germline V lookup: CDR1 SGHNT, CDR2 YYREEE (reference sequence). The assay was immunoSEQ multiplex PCR, and TCRdb's table has in-frame clones only and misses some. The data hold more than 90,000 clones, with approximately 90% observed a single time. The source is a female donor with multiple sclerosis, enrolled in a pregnancy study. V usage is TRBV5-4 and J usage is TRBJ1-2; 7 bases are shared with TRBD1. The sample was peripheral blood, taken in the third trimester of pregnancy. CDR3 bases: TGTGCCAGCAGCTTGGCTAGGACAGGACTAAACTATGGCTACACCTTC. Translating gives CASSLARTGLNYGYTF.